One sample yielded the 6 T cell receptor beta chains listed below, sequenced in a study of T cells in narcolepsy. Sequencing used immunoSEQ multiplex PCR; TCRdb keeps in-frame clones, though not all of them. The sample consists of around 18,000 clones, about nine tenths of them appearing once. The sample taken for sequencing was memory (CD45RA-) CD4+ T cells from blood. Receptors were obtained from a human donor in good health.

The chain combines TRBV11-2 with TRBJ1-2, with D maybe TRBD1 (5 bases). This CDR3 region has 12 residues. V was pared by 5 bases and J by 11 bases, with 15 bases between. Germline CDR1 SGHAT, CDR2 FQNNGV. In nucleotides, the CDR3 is TGTGCCAGCAGCACGACCGAGGGGTTTTACACCTTC. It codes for CASSTTEGFYTF. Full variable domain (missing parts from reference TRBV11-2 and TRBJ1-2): EAGVAQSPRYKIIEKRQSVAFWCNPISGHATLYWYQQILGQGPKLLIQFQNNGVVDDSQLPKDRFSAERLKGVDSTLKIQPAKLEDSAVYLCASSTTEGFYTFGSGTRLTVV.

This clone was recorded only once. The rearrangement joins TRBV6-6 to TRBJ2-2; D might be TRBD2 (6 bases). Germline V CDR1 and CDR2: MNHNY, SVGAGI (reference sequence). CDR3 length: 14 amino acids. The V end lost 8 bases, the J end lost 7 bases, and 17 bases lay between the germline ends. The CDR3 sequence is CASADAVGGGELFF. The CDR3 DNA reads TGTGCCAGCGCGGACGCCGTCGGGGGCGGGGAGCTGTTTTTT.

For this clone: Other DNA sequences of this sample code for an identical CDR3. CDR3 protein: CASSFELADTQYF. DNA of the CDR3: TGTGCCAGCAGCTTCGAACTCGCAGATACGCAGTATTTT. This chain connects TRBV7-8 to TRBJ2-3; no clear D. V lost 3 bases and J lost 4, with 8 bases in between. There are 13 residues in the CDR3. CDR1 SGHVS and CDR2 FQNEAQ come from the germline V gene. The variable domain in full, with the rest retrieved from reference TRBV7-8 and TRBJ2-3, is GAGVSQSPRYKVAKRGQDVALRCDPISGHVSLFWYQQALGQGPEFLTYFQNEAQLDKSGLPSDRFFAERPEGSVSTLKIQRTQQEDSAVYLCASSFELADTQYFGPGTRLTVL.

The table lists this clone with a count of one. The CDR3 region is CASSPGLAAQLQETQYF. The DNA for the CDR3 is TGTGCCAGCAGCCCAGGACTAGCTGCCCAATTACAAGAGACCCAGTACTTC. The chain joins TRBV11-3 to TRBJ2-5, with 8 bases matching TRBD2. The CDR3 covers 17 residues. The ends lost 5 bases at V and 2 bases at J; junction bases unmatched: 13. Germline V lookup: CDR1 SGHNT, CDR2 YENEEA.

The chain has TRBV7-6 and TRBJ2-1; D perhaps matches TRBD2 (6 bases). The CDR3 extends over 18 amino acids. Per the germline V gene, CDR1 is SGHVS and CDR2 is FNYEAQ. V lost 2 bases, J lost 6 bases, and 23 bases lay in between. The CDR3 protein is CASSLLNPGTSLTNEQFF. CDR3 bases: TGTGCCAGCAGCTTATTAAATCCCGGGACTTCCCTTACCAATGAGCAGTTCTTC.

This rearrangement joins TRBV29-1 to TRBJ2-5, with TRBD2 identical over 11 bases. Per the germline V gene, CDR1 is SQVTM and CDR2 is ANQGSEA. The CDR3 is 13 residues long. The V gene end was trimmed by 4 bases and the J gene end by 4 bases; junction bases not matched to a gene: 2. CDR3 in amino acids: CSVGLAGGETQYF. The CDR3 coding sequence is TGCAGCGTTGGGCTAGCGGGGGGAGAGACCCAGTACTTC.